This T cell receptor beta chain was documented in a study of neurological immune-mediated disorders. This clonotype appeared many times. Sequencing runs each generated in excess of 180 million TCR-beta sequences derived from 15-18 subjects. MiXCR, run by TCRdb on the 5' RACE reads, gives a single entry per CDR3 protein. Here the sample spans some 28,000 distinct CDR3 sequences, 20% to 25% being singletons. CDR1 and CDR2 from the germline V gene are DFQATT and SNEGSKA (reference sequence). This CDR3 has 15 residues. J lost 0 bases, V lost 5 bases, and 8 bases had no gene match. The source material was CD4+ T cells from blood. This chain connects TRBV20-1 to TRBJ1-1; 8 nucleotides align to TRBD1. The receptor comes from a middle-aged man with HTLV-1-associated myelopathy (HAM/TSP). The chain's CDR3 is CSAPGQASVNTEAFF. In DNA, the CDR3 is TGCAGTGCTCCGGGACAGGCTTCTGTGAACACTGAAGCTTTCTTT.